This T cell receptor (beta chain) was retrieved from a study of T-cell reconstitution after alpha-beta-depleted transplantation in children. The CDR3 extends over 14 amino acids. V was cut by 5 bases and J by 5 bases, with 15 bases left in between. Whole-study results and caveats: T-cell counts and diversity were attributed mostly to newly produced T cells one year after transplant. Several hundred expanded graft clones reportedly gave rise to the alpha-beta T cells present about two months after transplant. Several patients had high TCRbeta diversity at day 60; it came from surviving recipient T cells and thymic progenitors.

The table lists this clonotype with many counts. Antigen specificity is unknown. TCRbeta library construction was performed incorporating unique molecular identifiers. MiXCR was run by TCRdb on the PCR reads, yielding one entry per CDR3 protein. Found here are approximately 630,000 distinct CDR3 sequences, under 15% of them singletons; the top ten hold 0.79%. This material consisted of PBMCs, taken before TCRalphabeta/CD19-depleted stem cell transplant. This TCR derives from a girl aged 2 to 10 with congenital amegakaryocytic thrombocytopenia, due to receive a stem cell transplant. The chain uses TRBV12-3 or TRBV12-4 and TRBJ1-2, with D tentatively TRBD1 (5 bases). Here the CDR3 reads CASSILGTVYGYTF. The DNA for the CDR3 is TGTGCCAGCAGTATTTTAGGGACGGTATATGGCTACACCTTC.